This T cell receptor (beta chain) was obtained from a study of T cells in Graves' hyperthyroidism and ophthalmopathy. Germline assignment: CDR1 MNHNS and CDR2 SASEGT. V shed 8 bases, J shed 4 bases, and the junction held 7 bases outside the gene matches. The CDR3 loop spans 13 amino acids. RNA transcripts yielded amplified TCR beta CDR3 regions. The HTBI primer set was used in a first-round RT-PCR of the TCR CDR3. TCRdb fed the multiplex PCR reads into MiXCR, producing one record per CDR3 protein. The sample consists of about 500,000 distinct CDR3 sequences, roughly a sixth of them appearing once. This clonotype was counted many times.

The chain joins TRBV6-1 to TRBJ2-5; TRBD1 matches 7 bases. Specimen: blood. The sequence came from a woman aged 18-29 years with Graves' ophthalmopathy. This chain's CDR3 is CASEGAGGETQYF. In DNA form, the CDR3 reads TGTGCCAGCGAGGGGGCGGGTGGAGAGACCCAGTACTTC.